Presented here are 9 T cell receptor beta chains from one specimen sequenced in a study of T-cell reconstitution after alpha-beta-depleted transplantation in children. Using unique molecular identifiers, the investigators prepared the TCRbeta library. TCRdb reprocessed the PCR reads with MiXCR, giving one entry per CDR3 protein. This table has under 300,000 distinct CDR3 sequences, approximately 10% appearing once. This specimen consisted of peripheral blood, obtained 180 days after TCRalphabeta/CD19-depleted stem cell transplant. The receptors were sampled from a male patient aged 2-10 years who had a stem cell transplant for chronic granulomatous disease, so the T cells may come from the graft donor.

This clonotype was seen repeatedly, ten times or more. The chain joins TRBV28 to TRBJ1-6; tentatively, D is TRBD1 (6 bases). The CDR3 spans 16 residues. Trimming cost V 2 bases and J 7 bases, with 15 bases left between them. Germline CDR1 is MDHEN and CDR2 is SYDVKM. The CDR3 coding sequence is TGTGCCAGCAGTTTAATGGCGGGGGCTTACAATTCACCCCTCCACTTT. Its protein is CASSLMAGAYNSPLHF.

This clonotype appeared many times. The chain is built from TRBV5-1 and TRBJ2-5; 7 bases agree with TRBD1. Germline V CDR1 and CDR2: SGHRS, YFSETQ. CDR3 length equals 15 residues. After removal of 4 bases from V and 5 bases from J, the junction contained 11 bases not matched to a gene. The CDR3 DNA reads as TGCGCCAGCAGCACAGCAGGGTCCAGGGGGGAGACCCAGTACTTC. Protein: CASSTAGSRGETQYF.

With regard to this clonotype: This may be a read error: a much more frequent sequence differs by one nucleotide. The rearrangement links TRBV20-1 to TRBJ2-5; 14 positions agree with TRBD2. The germline V gene encodes CDR1 DFQATT and CDR2 SNEGSKA (reference sequence). This CDR3 has 15 residues. Here the CDR3 DNA reads TGCACTGCTAGACTAGCGGGAGGGAAGCAAGAGACCCAGTACTTC. This translates into CTARLAGGKQETQYF.

This clonotype has at least ten counts. The chain has TRBV29-1 and TRBJ2-1; D is perhaps TRBD1 (6 bases). The CDR3 contains 13 residues. V was shortened by 4 bases and J by 5 bases, with 12 bases between the two germline ends. CDR1 is SQVTM, CDR2 ANQGSEA, per germline. CDR3 bases: TGCAGCGTTGCCAGGGGTATGGACAATGAGCAGTTCTTC. Protein sequence: CSVARGMDNEQFF.

This clonotype has at least ten counts. CDR3 amino acids: CASSFFGGRNTEAFF. Written as DNA, the CDR3 is TGTGCCAGCAGCTTTTTTGGGGGGCGCAACACTGAAGCTTTCTTT. V usage is TRBV7-2 and J usage is TRBJ1-1; D is possibly TRBD1 (6 bases). V gave up 3 bases and J gave up 2 bases, with 13 bases separating them. The germline V gene has CDR1 SGHTA and CDR2 FQGNSA. The CDR3 is made up of 15 amino acids.

This clonotype occurred many times. The chain has TRBV18 and TRBJ2-5, with unresolved D. The germline V gene encodes CDR1 KGHSH and CDR2 LQKENI. CDR3 size: 15 residues. Trimming cost V 4 bases and J 3 bases, with 15 bases left between them. The CDR3 region has the DNA TGTGCCAGCTCACAACACTCTGGACCGGAAGAGACCCAGTACTTC. Its translation: CASSQHSGPEETQYF.

This clonotype was seen at least ten times. This rearrangement joins TRBV20-1 to TRBJ2-3; TRBD2 might be the D (6 bases). The CDR3 totals 14 residues. Trimming pared 3 bases from V and 3 bases from J, leaving 13 bases between. The germline CDR1 and CDR2 sequences are DFQATT and SNEGSKA (reference sequence). The CDR3 DNA is TGCAGTGCTAGCCGCGGGGATTTGACAGATACGCAGTATTTT. Its protein product is CSASRGDLTDTQYF.

This clonotype qualifies as medium-sized. This sequence joins TRBV12-3 or TRBV12-4 and TRBJ1-4; perhaps TRBD1 as D (5 bases). V lost 7 bases, J lost 5 bases, and 17 bases lay in between. CDR3 length equals 15 residues. The CDR3 loop is CASTKSGGSNEKLFF. Here the CDR3 DNA reads TGTGCCAGCACCAAGAGCGGGGGAAGCAATGAAAAACTGTTTTTT.

This clonotype was counted ten times or more. The gene calls are TRBV29-1 and TRBJ2-2; 10 bases map to TRBD2. With 5 bases clipped from V and 2 bases from J, the junction kept 5 bases outside the gene matches. CDR1 and CDR2 (germline): SQVTM, ANQGSEA. The CDR3 spans 15 residues. CDR3 DNA: TGCAGCGTTCCAACTAGCGGGATAAACACCGGGGAGCTGTTTTTT. It is translated as CSVPTSGINTGELFF.